Below, 16 T cell receptor beta chains from the same sample are listed, as sequenced in a study of OX40 agonist ivuxolimab in advanced cancers. Sequencing used immunoSEQ multiplex PCR; TCRdb keeps in-frame clones, though not all of them. The sample shows roughly 35,000 clones, about 85% of them seen only once. This specimen consisted of CD4+ or CD8+ T cells sorted from blood, obtained in a trial of the OX40 agonist ivuxolimab. Receptors were obtained from an adult with an advanced solid tumor such as melanoma, head and neck, liver or kidney cancer.

The V and J genes are TRBV28 and TRBJ1-2; D may be TRBD1 (6 bases). Germline V gives CDR1 MDHEN, CDR2 SYDVKM. The CDR3 totals 14 residues. V was pared by 7 bases and J by 2 bases, with 14 bases between. As DNA, the CDR3 is TGTGCCAGCACCGATTCAGGGGTGAACTATGGCTACACCTTC. This sequence encodes CASTDSGVNYGYTF.

This clone came up once. One end of the junction is discordant with germline, which a read error may explain. The chain has TRBV7-7 and TRBJ2-7; 11 bases align to TRBD2. Germline V CDR1 and CDR2: SSHAT, FNYEAQ (reference sequence). CDR3 size: 14 residues. The CDR3 region is CASSPTSGSYEQYF. In DNA form, the CDR3 reads TGTGCTAGCAGCCCCACTAGCGGGAGTTACGAGCAGTACTTC.

The chain is built from TRBV5-1 and TRBJ2-2, with a weak D call TRBD1 (6 bases). V lost 4 bases, J lost 5 bases, and 9 bases lay in between. Germline V CDR1 and CDR2: SGHRS, YFSETQ. The CDR3 runs to 13 residues. The CDR3, as DNA: TGCGCCAGCAGCAGAGGGGGAACCGGGGAGCTGTTTTTT. It yields the protein CASSRGGTGELFF. Full variable domain (missing parts from reference TRBV5-1 and TRBJ2-2): KAGVTQTPRYLIKTRGQQVTLSCSPISGHRSVSWYQQTPGQGLQFLFEYFSETQRNKGNFPGRFSGRQFSNSRSEMNVSTLELGDSALYLCASSRGGTGELFFGEGSRLTVL.

The sample holds a few counts of this clone. The gene calls are TRBV20-1 and TRBJ1-6; 7 nucleotides match TRBD1. CDR3 length: 10 amino acids. CDR1 and CDR2 from the germline V gene are DFQATT and SNEGSKA (reference sequence). CDR3 amino acids: CSPDRPPLHF. CDR3 nucleotides: TGCAGCCCGGACAGGCCACCCCTCCACTTT.

The CDR3 DNA sequence: TGTGCCAGCAGCTCGAAGGCCGGGACAGGGATTGGGCAGTTCTTC. It codes for CASSSKAGTGIGQFF. This chain uses TRBV7-2 with TRBJ2-1; 9 bases are a match to TRBD1. The ends lost 4 bases at V and 12 bases at J; junction bases unmatched: 13. The CDR3 covers 15 residues. The germline V gene encodes CDR1 SGHTA and CDR2 FQGNSA.

The V and J genes are TRBV28 and TRBJ2-5; D might be TRBD1 (5 bases). This CDR3 has 14 residues. CDR1 and CDR2 from the germline V gene are MDHEN and SYDVKM. V lost 3 bases and J lost 2, with 10 bases in between. The CDR3 DNA reads TGTGCCAGCAGTTTGGCGCCAGGGCAAGAGACCCAGTACTTC. It translates to CASSLAPGQETQYF.

The chain has TRBV27 and TRBJ2-3, with TRBD1 as a possible D gene (6 bases). Germline-derived CDR1 and CDR2 are MNHEY and SMNVEV (reference sequence). The V gene lost 6 bases and the J gene lost 2 bases, with 9 bases spanning the gap. The CDR3 totals 13 residues. This CDR3 reads CASRRGNTDTQYF. In nucleotides, the CDR3 is TGTGCCAGCAGAAGGGGGAACACAGATACGCAGTATTTT.

V is TRBV5-1 and J is TRBJ1-2; D is unresolved. V was cut by 0 bases and J by 8 bases, with 8 bases left in between. Germline V gene sequence: CDR1 SGHRS, CDR2 YFSETQ. This CDR3 comprises 12 residues. DNA for the CDR3: TGCGCCAGCAGCTTGGGTAGGGAAGGCTACACCTTC. This codes for CASSLGREGYTF.

The chain joins TRBV19 to TRBJ2-7, with 7 positions matching TRBD1. This CDR3 contains 15 residues. The V gene end was trimmed by 8 bases and the J gene end by 3 bases; junction bases not matched to a gene: 13. Germline-derived CDR1 and CDR2 are LNHDA and SQIVND (reference sequence). As DNA, the CDR3 is TGTGCCAGTGCCTTGCGACAGGGTATAATCTACGAGCAGTACTTC. Translation: CASALRQGIIYEQYF.

CDR3 in amino acids: CASSSPLRRGVAKNIQYF. DNA for the CDR3: TGTGCCAGCAGCTCTCCCCTTCGGCGGGGGGTAGCCAAAAACATTCAGTACTTC. The genes are TRBV5-8 and TRBJ2-4, with 8 bases aligning to TRBD2. The V and J ends lost 3 bases and 0 bases, in that order; junction bases with no gene match: 11. This CDR3 contains 18 residues. The germline V gene has CDR1 SGHTS and CDR2 YDEGEE.

The chain recombines TRBV20-1 with TRBJ2-5; the match to TRBD1 covers 7 bases. The junction had 4 bases not matched to a gene; V was cut back by 0 bases and J by 12 bases. CDR1 is DFQATT, CDR2 SNEGSKA, per germline (reference sequence). The length of the CDR3 is 11 residues. CDR3 in amino acids: CSARDGTAEYF. In nucleotides, the CDR3 is TGCAGTGCTAGAGATGGGACAGCTGAGTACTTC.

The V and J genes are TRBV5-1 and TRBJ2-1; D is uncertain. The germline V and J ends were trimmed by 5 bases and 3 bases, with 6 bases remaining between them. The CDR3 consists of 12 residues. CDR1 and CDR2 (germline): SGHRS, YFSETQ. The CDR3, as DNA: TGCGCCAGCAGGGACGGCTACAATGAGCAGTTCTTC. The encoded protein is CASRDGYNEQFF. The full variable domain, with the rest looked up from reference TRBV5-1 and TRBJ2-1, is KAGVTQTPRYLIKTRGQQVTLSCSPISGHRSVSWYQQTPGQGLQFLFEYFSETQRNKGNFPGRFSGRQFSNSRSEMNVSTLELGDSALYLCASRDGYNEQFFGPGTRLTVL.

The genes are TRBV29-1 and TRBJ1-1, with TRBD1 as a possible D gene (6 bases). V was cut by 5 bases and J by 4 bases, with 11 bases left in between. The CDR3 length is 12 residues. Germline V gene data show CDR1 as SQVTM and CDR2 as ANQGSEA. DNA for the CDR3: TGCAGCGTTTGGGGGCTTGGCACTGAAGCTTTCTTT. It codes for CSVWGLGTEAFF.

In its sample, this clone was seen once. The gene calls are TRBV6-1 and TRBJ1-2; D not resolved. Trimming stripped 4 bases from V and 5 bases from J, with 2 bases between. Per the germline V gene, CDR1 is MNHNS and CDR2 is SASEGT. The CDR3 spans 10 residues. CDR3 in amino acids: CASSVYGYTF. The CDR3 DNA reads as TGTGCCAGCAGTGTATATGGCTACACCTTC.

The chain recombines TRBV2 with TRBJ1-1; D is undetermined. The CDR3 is made up of 13 amino acids. The V gene lost 5 bases and the J gene lost 8 bases, with 15 bases spanning the gap. Germline V CDR1 and CDR2: SNHLY, FYNNEI. CDR3 nucleotides: TGTGCCAGCAGTCAAGGAAGGCGCCCGGAAGCTTTCTTT. Translation: CASSQGRRPEAFF.

The rearrangement links TRBV29-1 to TRBJ1-3; perhaps TRBD1 as D (5 bases). The CDR3 length is 12 residues. Germline V gives CDR1 SQVTM, CDR2 ANQGSEA. The V end was cut by 6 bases, the J end by 4 bases, with 10 bases between. CDR3 sequence (DNA): TGCAGCGTAACAGGTCCGGGAAACACCATATATTTT. Translating it yields CSVTGPGNTIYF.